This TCR beta chain was retrieved from a study of CD8+ T cells in alopecia areata. This clone occurred a few times. RNA was extracted and reverse transcribed into cDNA as the sequencing template. TCRdb's table, derived via immunoSEQ multiplex PCR, lists solely in-frame clones and lacks some. The sample holds about 180,000 clones, 65% to 75% seen once. This receptor was obtained from a human donor with alopecia areata. This specimen was CD8+ T cells sorted from blood, taken at week 0.

CDR3 region: CASSLSRGNQPQHF. DNA for the CDR3: TGTGCCAGCAGCCTATCTCGGGGAAATCAGCCCCAGCATTTT. This chain uses TRBV4-2 with TRBJ1-5; D not certain. CDR1 and CDR2 (germline): LGHNA, YNFKEQ. This CDR3 contains 14 residues. V lost 4 bases and J lost 4, with 11 bases in between.